This entry describes one TCR beta chain. What it recognizes is unknown. Primers included in the PCR were 60 Vbeta and 13 Jbeta primers. Libraries were prepared by immunoSEQ multiplex PCR; TCRdb keeps only in-frame clonotypes and omits some of them. This table has roughly 83,000 clones, about four fifths appearing once. The source of the sample is a study of cytomegalovirus exposure and HLA in healthy donors. Whole-study results and caveats: For most TCR beta V segments, an earlier analysis put the productive rate at about 87% or about 30% of the time. An assumption of roughly uniform sequencing depth across donors underlay the presence/absence analyses.

Trimming shortened V by 4 bases and J by 6 bases, and 12 bases separated the two germline ends. Germline lookup yields CDR1 SNHLY and CDR2 FYNNEI. CDR3 size: 14 residues. The chain recombines TRBV2 with TRBJ2-2; D perhaps matches TRBD1 (6 bases). The receptor was derived from a man aged 60-69 years in good health and CMV-seronegative. Input material: PBMCs. CDR3 DNA: TGTGCCAGCAGTGGGACAGCGTCTCCCGGGGAGCTGTTTTTT. It specifies CASSGTASPGELFF.